The 31 T cell receptor beta chains listed next were all sequenced from one sample in a study of cytomegalovirus exposure and HLA in healthy donors. In the PCR, 60 Vbeta and 13 Jbeta primers were used. Profiled with immunoSEQ multiplex PCR; TCRdb holds only in-frame clones, not every one. Found here are 150,000 to 200,000 clones; the top ten clones hold 6.5%. Sequenced material: PBMCs. The receptor source for this set is a man aged 25-40 years in good health and CMV-seronegative.

V and J are TRBV5-5 and TRBJ1-3, with D uncertain. CDR1 SGHKS and CDR2 YYEKEE come from the germline V gene (reference sequence). V shed 0 bases and J shed 1 base, with 11 bases lying between them. The CDR3 sequence is 16 residues long. CDR3 region: CASSLAGRGSGNTIYF. DNA of the CDR3: TGTGCCAGCAGCTTGGCCGGACGGGGATCTGGAAACACCATATATTTT.

The CDR3 spells CAIGRDRAYEQYF. As DNA, the CDR3 is TGTGCCATCGGTCGGGACAGAGCCTACGAGCAGTACTTC. The chain links TRBV27 to TRBJ2-7; 7 positions agree with TRBD1. Trimming took 10 bases from V and 2 from J; bases not matched to a gene: 8. Germline V CDR1 and CDR2: MNHEY, SMNVEV (reference sequence). The length of the CDR3 is 13 residues.

The gene calls are TRBV7-8 and TRBJ1-1; 8 nucleotides align to TRBD1. Germline loops: CDR1 SGHVS, CDR2 FQNEAQ. With V trimmed by 2 bases and J by 7 bases, 12 bases remained unmatched. The CDR3 has 16 residues. The CDR3 sequence is CASSLISGGDVGEAFF. Written as DNA, the CDR3 is TGTGCCAGCAGCTTAATTTCAGGGGGCGATGTTGGTGAAGCTTTCTTT. Looking up the rest from reference TRBV7-8 and TRBJ1-1 gives the full variable domain: GAGVSQSPRYKVAKRGQDVALRCDPISGHVSLFWYQQALGQGPEFLTYFQNEAQLDKSGLPSDRFFAERPEGSVSTLKIQRTQQEDSAVYLCASSLISGGDVGEAFFGQGTRLTVV.

The chain has TRBV5-8 and TRBJ2-4, with D hard to call. The germline V gene has CDR1 SGHTS and CDR2 YDEGEE. CDR3 length equals 13 residues. V shed 1 base and J shed 3 bases, with 5 bases lying between them. CDR3 residues: CASSLYVKNIQYF. DNA for the CDR3: TGTGCCAGCAGCTTGTATGTCAAAAACATTCAGTACTTC.

The V gene is TRBV6-5, the J gene TRBJ1-2; 7 bases fit TRBD1. V shed 5 bases and J 7 bases; nucleotides not matched to a gene: 4. The germline gives CDR1 MNHEY, CDR2 SVGAGI. This CDR3 has 12 residues. CDR3 sequence: CASSPTGPGYTF. The DNA for the CDR3 is TGTGCCAGCAGTCCGACAGGGCCTGGCTACACCTTC.

The chain employs TRBV28 and TRBJ1-1, with 9 bases lining up with TRBD1. The CDR3 length is 14 residues. The ends lost 6 bases at V and 8 bases at J; junction bases unmatched: 10. The V gene's germline CDR1 is MDHEN and CDR2 SYDVKM. The CDR3 DNA sequence: TGTGCCAGCAGCCACAACAGGGGGCAGGGGGAAGCTTTCTTT. Protein product: CASSHNRGQGEAFF.

This CDR3 reads CASSPGAGGYNYGYTF. The CDR3 region has the DNA TGTGCCAGCAGCCCTGGGGCGGGGGGCTATAACTATGGCTACACCTTC. V is TRBV5-6 and J is TRBJ1-2; D perhaps matches TRBD1 (6 bases). Trimming shortened V by 4 bases and J by 1 base, and 17 bases separated the two germline ends. The CDR3 length is 16 residues. From germline, CDR1 is SGHDT and CDR2 YYEEEE.

V gene TRBV30 combines with J gene TRBJ2-7, with D possibly matching TRBD1 (5 bases). The CDR3 contains 13 residues. Deletions cut 2 bases from V and 1 base from J, with 9 bases between. Looked up from germline, CDR1 is GTSNPN and CDR2 is SVGIG (reference sequence). CDR3 coding DNA: TGTGCCTGGAGTTTGGGGCTATCCTACGAGCAGTACTTC. Its protein is CAWSLGLSYEQYF. The full variable domain, in which reference TRBV30 and TRBJ2-7 provide the parts outside the CDR3, is SQTIHQWPATLVQPVGSPLSLECTVEGTSNPNLYWYRQAAGRGLQLLFYSVGIGQISSEVPQNLSASRPQDRQFILSSKKLLLSDSGFYLCAWSLGLSYEQYFGPGTRLTVT.

J is TRBJ2-2 and V is TRBV7-7; 10 bases agree with TRBD2. Germline V gene data show CDR1 as SSHAT and CDR2 as FNYEAQ (reference sequence). This CDR3 has 15 amino acids. V lost 5 bases to trimming and J lost 4 bases; unmatched junction nucleotides: 4. This chain's CDR3 is CASSPRTSGTGELFF. The CDR3 region has the DNA TGTGCCAGCAGCCCGAGGACTAGCGGCACCGGGGAGCTGTTTTTT.

J is TRBJ2-2 and V is TRBV7-9, with D possibly being TRBD1 (5 bases). There are 16 residues in the CDR3. From germline, CDR1 is SEHNR and CDR2 FQNEAQ (reference sequence). Trimming removed 3 bases from V and 1 base from J, with 12 bases in between. For the CDR3, the DNA is TGTGCCAGCAGCTTGGGGCAGGGCCTGAACACCGGGGAGCTGTTTTTT. Its translation: CASSLGQGLNTGELFF.

This sequence joins TRBV4-3 and TRBJ2-5; D may be TRBD2 (6 bases). CDR3 length equals 18 residues. CDR1 LGHNA and CDR2 YSLEER come from the germline V gene. The V end was cut by 1 base, the J end by 0 bases, with 18 bases between. This CDR3 is CASSQGIRGSLYQETQYF. As DNA, the CDR3 is TGCGCCAGCAGCCAAGGGATTCGGGGGTCCCTTTACCAAGAGACCCAGTACTTC.

This chain joins TRBV18 and TRBJ2-3; no clear D. CDR1 and CDR2 from the germline V gene are KGHSH and LQKENI. The CDR3 length is 17 residues. The V end was cut by 3 bases, the J end by 0 bases, with 16 bases between. The CDR3 is CASSPLPHGPSTDTQYF. DNA for the CDR3: TGTGCCAGCTCACCCCTCCCCCATGGGCCGAGCACAGATACGCAGTATTTT.

The rearrangement uses TRBV28 and TRBJ1-1, with 10 nucleotides matching TRBD1. V shed 1 base, J shed 4 bases, and the junction held 3 bases outside the gene matches. This CDR3 spans 15 amino acids. Germline V gene data show CDR1 as MDHEN and CDR2 as SYDVKM. The chain's CDR3 is CASSLLGTGVTEAFF. The CDR3 DNA reads TGTGCCAGCAGTTTATTGGGGACAGGGGTCACTGAAGCTTTCTTT.

The chain combines TRBV19 with TRBJ2-7; D might be TRBD2 (6 bases). V was cut by 4 bases and J by 0 bases, with 10 bases left in between. CDR3 size: 14 residues. The V gene's germline CDR1 is LNHDA and CDR2 SQIVND (reference sequence). The CDR3 is CASSRRANSYEQYF. CDR3 DNA: TGTGCCAGTAGTAGGAGGGCGAACTCCTACGAGCAGTACTTC.

The chain carries TRBV28 and TRBJ2-3; D unclear. The length of the CDR3 is 22 residues. Trimming shortened V by 2 bases and J by 0 bases, and 30 bases separated the two germline ends. The germline gives CDR1 MDHEN, CDR2 SYDVKM. CDR3 loop: CASSLPGVQWVDQPASTDTQYF. CDR3 coding DNA: TGTGCCAGCAGTTTACCGGGTGTGCAGTGGGTCGATCAGCCCGCTAGCACAGATACGCAGTATTTT.

The V call is TRBV25-1, the J call TRBJ1-1; TRBD1 agrees at 8 bases. V gave up 3 bases and J gave up 1 base; unmatched junction bases: 10. The CDR3 is 17 amino acids. CDR1 is MGHDK, CDR2 SYGVNS, per germline. The CDR3 is CASSDLKTGATNTEAFF. DNA of the CDR3: TGTGCCAGCAGTGACCTCAAGACAGGGGCCACGAACACTGAAGCTTTCTTT.

This chain uses TRBV4-1 with TRBJ1-2; TRBD1 is a possible D gene (6 bases). CDR3 size: 16 residues. V lost 1 base, J lost 4 bases, and 16 bases lay in between. Germline lookup yields CDR1 MGHRA and CDR2 YSYEKL. CDR3 protein: CASSQGGTPGVYGYTF. The CDR3 DNA sequence: TGCGCCAGCAGCCAAGGGGGGACCCCAGGGGTCTATGGCTACACCTTC.

The J gene is TRBJ1-1, the V gene TRBV28, with TRBD1 identical over 8 bases. Trimming took 2 bases from V and 6 from J; bases not matched to a gene: 8. CDR1 MDHEN and CDR2 SYDVKM come from the germline V gene. The CDR3 sequence is 15 residues long. The DNA for the CDR3 is TGTGCCAGCAGTTTAGGGGGGACAGGAGCGTCTGAAGCTTTCTTT. This encodes CASSLGGTGASEAFF.

The chain carries TRBV7-9 and TRBJ1-5; D may be TRBD1 (6 bases). This CDR3 spans 13 amino acids. Trimming took 3 bases from V and 7 from J, leaving 10 bases between them. The V gene's germline CDR1 is SEHNR and CDR2 FQNEAQ (reference sequence). This CDR3 reads CASSFEGVQPQHF. Here the CDR3 DNA reads TGTGCCAGCAGCTTCGAGGGGGTGCAGCCCCAGCATTTT.

This chain joins TRBV19 and TRBJ2-2; TRBD2 matches at 8 bases. CDR1 and CDR2 from the germline V gene are LNHDA and SQIVND (reference sequence). V was clipped by 7 bases and J by 4 bases; unmatched bases: 8. This CDR3 is built from 15 residues. In DNA, the CDR3 is TGTGCCAGTAACCCCGGGACTAGGAGCACCGGGGAGCTGTTTTTT. Its protein product is CASNPGTRSTGELFF.

This chain joins TRBV6-5 and TRBJ1-4; a weak D match, TRBD1 (6 bases). CDR1 is MNHEY and CDR2 is SVGAGI in the germline V gene. V shed 0 bases and J shed 7 bases, with 9 bases lying between them. This CDR3 contains 14 residues. The DNA for the CDR3 is TGTGCCAGCAGTTACTCCCAGGGGATTGAAAAACTGTTTTTT. Translation: CASSYSQGIEKLFF.

V is TRBV28 and J is TRBJ1-2, with 7 bases matching TRBD1. From germline, CDR1 is MDHEN and CDR2 SYDVKM. V trimming: 6 bases; J trimming: 3 bases; junction bases outside the gene matches: 7. This CDR3 is built from 14 residues. Written as DNA, the CDR3 is TGTGCCAGCAGCCTCCTGGACAGGTACTATGGCTACACCTTC. This codes for CASSLLDRYYGYTF.

The rearrangement uses TRBV11-2 and TRBJ1-2, with a possible D match to TRBD1 (6 bases). Germline V gene data show CDR1 as SGHAT and CDR2 as FQNNGV. The CDR3 sequence is 17 residues long. Trimming shortened V by 7 bases and J by 2 bases, and 23 bases separated the two germline ends. DNA of the CDR3: TGTGCCAGCATCAAAGATGGCACAGGGCCGTTCAACTATGGCTACACCTTC. It encodes CASIKDGTGPFNYGYTF. Supplemented by reference TRBV11-2 and TRBJ1-2, the full variable domain reads EAGVAQSPRYKIIEKRQSVAFWCNPISGHATLYWYQQILGQGPKLLIQFQNNGVVDDSQLPKDRFSAERLKGVDSTLKIQPAKLEDSAVYLCASIKDGTGPFNYGYTFGSGTRLTVV.

J is TRBJ2-7 and V is TRBV7-9; 10 nucleotides agree with TRBD1. Germline CDR1 is SEHNR and CDR2 is FQNEAQ (reference sequence). The CDR3 contains 13 residues. Trimming took 7 bases from V and 7 from J; bases not matched to a gene: 7. The CDR3: CASTGTGVWEQYF. As DNA, the CDR3 is TGTGCCAGCACCGGGACAGGGGTTTGGGAGCAGTACTTC.

The gene calls are TRBV19 and TRBJ2-3; D is ambiguous. CDR1 and CDR2 (germline): LNHDA, SQIVND (reference sequence). The CDR3 has 12 amino acids. V was shortened by 5 bases and J by 2 bases, with 5 bases between the two germline ends. CDR3: CASSPDTDTQYF. Written as DNA, the CDR3 is TGTGCCAGTAGTCCAGACACAGATACGCAGTATTTT.

The genes are TRBV19 and TRBJ2-1; weak D call: TRBD2 (6 bases). V lost 1 base, J lost 4 bases, and 8 bases lay in between. The CDR3 loop spans 14 amino acids. The germline V gene has CDR1 LNHDA and CDR2 SQIVND (reference sequence). The CDR3 region is CASSIVREYNEQFF. CDR3 DNA: TGTGCCAGTAGTATAGTCCGGGAGTACAATGAGCAGTTCTTC.

V and J are TRBV15 and TRBJ2-7, with 7 bases aligning to TRBD1. CDR1 and CDR2 from the germline V gene are LNHNV and YYDKDF (reference sequence). The CDR3 is 15 amino acids. V was clipped by 5 bases and J by 0 bases; unmatched bases: 7. CDR3 sequence reads: CATSARQGHSYEQYF. The CDR3 DNA reads as TGTGCCACCAGCGCCCGACAGGGCCACTCCTACGAGCAGTACTTC. The entire variable domain, with the rest obtained from reference TRBV15 and TRBJ2-7, is as follows: DAMVIQNPRYQVTQFGKPVTLSCSQTLNHNVMYWYQQKSSQAPKLLFHYYDKDFNNEADTPDNFQSRRPNTSFCFLDIRSPGLGDTAMYLCATSARQGHSYEQYFGPGTRLTVT.

V is TRBV30 and J is TRBJ1-4; D is uncertain. The V gene lost 7 bases and the J gene lost 5 bases, with 8 bases spanning the gap. CDR1 and CDR2 (germline): GTSNPN, SVGIG (reference sequence). CDR3 length equals 11 residues. The CDR3 DNA is TGTGCCTTAACGGGGAATGAAAAACTGTTTTTT. It yields the protein CALTGNEKLFF.

The chain joins TRBV5-1 to TRBJ2-3, with 10 bases fitting TRBD1. The CDR3 length is 14 residues. J gave up 4 bases and V 4 bases, and 3 bases lay outside the gene matches. CDR1 is SGHRS and CDR2 is YFSETQ in the germline V gene. The CDR3 nucleotides are TGCGCCAGCAGCGCCGGACAGGGGGCAGATACGCAGTATTTT. Protein product: CASSAGQGADTQYF.

The chain uses TRBV7-9 and TRBJ2-1; 12 bases line up with TRBD2. Unmatched junction bases numbered 7, after V lost 3 bases and J lost 7 bases. The CDR3 is 16 amino acids. The germline gives CDR1 SEHNR, CDR2 FQNEAQ (reference sequence). The CDR3 loop reads CASSFLAGGPSNEQFF. The CDR3 DNA sequence: TGTGCCAGCAGCTTTCTAGCGGGAGGGCCTAGTAATGAGCAGTTCTTC.

V usage is TRBV2 and J usage is TRBJ1-5; maybe TRBD1 (6 bases). Trimming left V 3 bases short and J 6 bases short, with 18 bases between. The CDR3 extends over 16 amino acids. Germline CDR1 reads SNHLY; CDR2 reads FYNNEI. The CDR3 nucleotides are TGTGCCAGCAGTGAGCAGGGGTCGGGGCATAGTCAGCCCCAGCATTTT. This gives the protein CASSEQGSGHSQPQHF.